Presented here are 11 T cell receptor beta chains from one specimen sequenced in a study of blood T cells in healthy people across ages. Sample-barcoded 5' priming and a J-beta primer mix drove a second PCR of roughly 6 to 12 cycles. TCRdb processed the 5' RACE reads anew with MiXCR; each CDR3 protein has one entry. The profile covers around 1,500,000 distinct CDR3 sequences, with roughly 45% appearing a single time and 7% to 9.5% taken by the ten largest. What was sequenced was blood. These receptor sequences come from a woman under 30 in good health.

V gene TRBV5-1 combines with J gene TRBJ2-5; TRBD1 matches at 8 bases. The V and J ends lost 6 bases and 2 bases, in that order; junction bases with no gene match: 6. CDR1 is SGHRS and CDR2 is YFSETQ in the germline V gene. The CDR3 extends over 14 amino acids. Written as DNA, the CDR3 is TGCGCCAGCACGGCCGGGACAGGACAAGAGACCCAGTACTTC. Protein sequence: CASTAGTGQETQYF.

V and J are TRBV27 and TRBJ1-5; possible D gene TRBD1, 5 bases. The V end lost 5 bases, the J end lost 2 bases, and 10 bases lay between the germline ends. Germline CDR1 reads MNHEY; CDR2 reads SMNVEV (reference sequence). The length of the CDR3 is 14 residues. CDR3 bases: TGTGCCAGCAGTACGGGACTGCGCAATCAGCCCCAGCATTTT. Its protein product is CASSTGLRNQPQHF.

This chain uses TRBV4-1 with TRBJ1-5; D perhaps matches TRBD1 (5 bases). The CDR3 extends over 14 amino acids. The V and J ends lost 3 bases and 3 bases respectively, with 9 bases between them. The germline CDR1 and CDR2 sequences are MGHRA and YSYEKL. The CDR3 loop is CASSHRQLNQPQHF. For the CDR3, the DNA is TGCGCCAGCAGCCATAGACAGCTCAATCAGCCCCAGCATTTT.

The genes are TRBV7-2 and TRBJ2-5, with D unclear. Trimming took off 1 base at V and 11 bases at J, with 8 bases between the two ends. CDR1 is SGHTA and CDR2 is FQGNSA in the germline V gene. The CDR3 contains 11 residues. The CDR3 coding sequence is TGTGCCAGCAGCTTAGGTAGTTCGCAGTACTTC. As protein: CASSLGSSQYF.

This clonotype showed up just a few times. The rearrangement joins TRBV20-1 to TRBJ2-3; D is possibly TRBD2 (6 bases). This CDR3 contains 17 residues. V lost 0 bases and J lost 0, with 16 bases in between. The V gene's germline CDR1 is DFQATT and CDR2 SNEGSKA (reference sequence). The DNA for the CDR3 is TGCAGTGCTAGAGACCTTTTGGCGGGGTCCAGCACAGATACGCAGTATTTT. Translation gives CSARDLLAGSSTDTQYF.

The V call is TRBV20-1, the J call TRBJ1-2; no reliable D call. With 8 bases removed from V and 0 bases from J, the gap between germline ends came to 13 bases. The CDR3 spans 13 residues. Germline V CDR1 and CDR2: DFQATT, SNEGSKA (reference sequence). The chain's CDR3 is CSSYSQANYGYTF. In DNA, the CDR3 is TGCAGTTCCTACAGTCAAGCTAACTATGGCTACACCTTC.

Here the CDR3 DNA reads TGTGCCAGCAGCGTAAGTCACCAGAGGGAGACCCAGTACTTC. Its protein is CASSVSHQRETQYF. The V and J genes are TRBV7-2 and TRBJ2-5; unclear D gene. The CDR3 consists of 14 residues. The germline gives CDR1 SGHTA, CDR2 FQGNSA. V was shortened by 5 bases and J by 5 bases, with 15 bases between the two germline ends.

This clonotype was seen only a few times. The rearrangement joins TRBV21-1 to TRBJ1-2; the table's TRBD1 call for D was not verified on the DNA. TRBV21-1 is described as a pseudogene. CDR3 length: 19 residues. The CDR3 DNA reads as TGTGCCAGCAGCCCCTCCCCCCGGGACCGCTGCTGCCTTCCCTATGGCTACACCTTC. Translating gives CASSPSPRDRCCLPYGYTF.

This clonotype was picked up a small number of times. The chain uses TRBV27 and TRBJ2-7; D may be TRBD2 (5 bases). The length of the CDR3 is 11 residues. CDR1 and CDR2 from the germline V gene are MNHEY and SMNVEV (reference sequence). Trimming removed 9 bases at V and 6 bases at J, with 12 bases between. Here the CDR3 DNA reads TGTGCCAGTACTAGTGGGAGCGAGCAGTACTTC. Translating it yields CASTSGSEQYF.

This chain joins TRBV15 and TRBJ2-1, with 13 bases lining up with TRBD2. Germline assignment: CDR1 LNHNV and CDR2 YYDKDF (reference sequence). The J segment lost 9 bases and the V segment lost 5 bases, leaving 10 bases of the junction unmatched. CDR3 length: 16 residues. CDR3 DNA sequence: TGTGCCACCAGCCCGGACCCCGGGACTAGCGGGGTTGAGCAGTTCTTC. Its protein product is CATSPDPGTSGVEQFF.

The V call is TRBV28, the J call TRBJ2-5, with 7 bases aligning to TRBD1. Germline-derived CDR1 and CDR2 are MDHEN and SYDVKM. The CDR3 runs to 15 residues. The V and J ends lost 9 bases and 5 bases, in that order; junction bases with no gene match: 15. The CDR3 coding sequence is TGTGCCAGTAGAGGGGGACAGTTGGGGTTGGAGACCCAGTACTTC. This encodes CASRGGQLGLETQYF.